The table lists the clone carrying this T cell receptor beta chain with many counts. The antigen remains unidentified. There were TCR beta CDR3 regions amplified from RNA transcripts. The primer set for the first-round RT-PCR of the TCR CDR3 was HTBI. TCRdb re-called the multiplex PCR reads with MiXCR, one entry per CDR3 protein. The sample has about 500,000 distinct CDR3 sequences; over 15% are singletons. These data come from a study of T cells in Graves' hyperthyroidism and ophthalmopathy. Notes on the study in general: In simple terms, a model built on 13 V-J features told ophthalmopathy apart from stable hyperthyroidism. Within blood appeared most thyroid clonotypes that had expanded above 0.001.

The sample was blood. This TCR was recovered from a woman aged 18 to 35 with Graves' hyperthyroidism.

The CDR3 DNA reads as TGTGCCAGCAGTTTAAACCAGCTCCTCGGCGAGCAGTACTTC. This translates into CASSLNQLLGEQYF. This chain connects TRBV12-3 or TRBV12-4 to TRBJ2-7; no firm D call. The CDR3 spans 14 residues. Trimming left V 2 bases short and J 6 bases short, with 14 bases between.